This record concerns one T cell receptor beta chain sequence. Its antigen specificity is not known. Nothing much larger sits one base from this clone, and base qualities are not available. This sample stems from a study of blood T cell repertoires in COVID-19 (TCRdb year 2020). Regarding the research as a whole: The collaborator samples originated in the United States, Italy and Spain and spanned the acute and convalescent phases of COVID-19. The prospective study material was composed of cDNA or gDNA derived from T cells, B-cell-depleted T cells, or PBMCs. The dataset comprised deeply sampled blood TCRbeta repertoires from subjects exposed to, actively infected with, or recovered from COVID-19. The repertoires were released in a freely available public database meant as a resource for research on the immune response to SARS-CoV-2. The samples were drawn from two sources: the first 160 participants of the ongoing ImmuneRACE study, and about 1,300 subjects contributed by 6 global collaborators. The sample metadata nearly always contained a de-identified subject ID, COVID-19 status, age in years and sex. Where available, HLA class I and class II types were obtained from metadata supplied by the sample provider rather than from assay-based typing. Results the study describes overall, beyond this receptor: The amount of clinical and demographic metadata varied by source and participant and was provided uncurated.

The immunoSEQ Assay, a bias-controlled multiplex PCR, was used to amplify TCRbeta CDR3 regions from genomic DNA. Concerning the study's data processing: Within the assay, amplification of reference gene primers was used to estimate how many nucleated cells each sample contained. To quantify the absolute abundance of each unique TCRbeta CDR3 rearrangement, sequence reads were collapsed and filtered. For each sample, productive Simpson clonality was calculated as the square root of Simpson's diversity index over productive rearrangements. TCRdb took this table from immuneACCESS and kept in-frame rearrangements with V and J called. Such tables lack part of the clones; where checked against another copy, unresolved V genes explain under half of the gap, and the rest is unexplained. V and J calls and clone size are given by that table; D and trimming were obtained from the DNA. This sample is represented by 200,000 to 250,000 clones; 85% of them were singletons. Under 3.5% of the sample comes from the top ten.

Samples from volunteer blood donors who had recovered from COVID-19 were contributed by a second Seattle source. Collaborating institutions collected whole blood in K2EDTA tubes following their own protocols. Collaborator samples were shipped for TCRbeta analysis as frozen whole blood, isolated PBMCs, or DNA extracted from either sample type. Source material: peripheral blood. This TCR was recovered from a man in his fifties who had recovered from COVID-19.

The CDR3 amino acid sequence is: CASSQDGVGPGRTETQYF. The bases are TGTGCCAGCAGCCAAGATGGAGTAGGACCGGGGAGAACAGAGACCCAGTACTTC. Here the chain combines TRBV3-1 (or the pseudogene TRBV3-2) and TRBJ2-5; TRBD2 is possibly the D segment (5 matching bases). For CDR1 and CDR2, the germline V gene (reference sequence) lists LGHDT and YNNKEL. V is cut by 0 bases and J by 4 bases, and the space between the germline ends is 21 bases. The CDR3 has 18 amino acids, counting the end cysteine and phenylalanine. The entry retains the CDR3 DNA only, 54 bases that are in frame from base 1.